This T cell receptor beta chain derives from a study of blood T cell repertoires in COVID-19. Study details: The analysed material was cDNA or gDNA that came from T cells, B-cell-depleted T cells, or PBMCs.

After removal of 2 bases from V and 3 bases from J, the junction contained 1 base not matched to a gene. This CDR3 has 16 amino acids. Germline values: CDR1 MNHNS, CDR2 SASEGT. Original processing methods: Estimates of nucleated cell counts were drawn from the amplification of reference gene primers. The assay was immunoSEQ multiplex PCR, and TCRdb's table has in-frame clones only and misses some. The V and J calls and clone size were taken over from that table, and D and trimming were inferred from the DNA. The data show some 250,000 clones, with roughly 80% seen just once and under 15% held by the top ten.

The sequencing input was peripheral blood. The chain joins TRBV6-1 to TRBJ1-6; 10 nucleotides line up with TRBD1. This receptor was taken from a woman in her sixties or seventies with active or convalescent COVID-19. This CDR3 reads CASSERTGGYNSPLHF. The CDR3 bases are TGTGCCAGCAGTGAACGGACAGGGGGCTATAATTCACCCCTCCACTTT.